This T cell receptor (beta chain) was retrieved from a study of human T cells and chemical hapten exposure. Study as a whole: Sensitization employed 2% DPC on about 2 cm by about 2 cm of upper inner arm skin.

Sample time point: patch test 1, 2 weeks after DPC sensitization. This sample's treatment: therapeutic diphenylcyclopropenone sensitization with weekly scalp DPC. Broader study findings: Donors in the study had alopecia, meaning their immune response may differ from healthy people's. TCRs above 1 in 1000 frequency stayed constant with DPC sensitization. Counts of expanded TCRs at PT1 were positively correlated with patch test score.

The junction had 1 base not matched to a gene; V was cut back by 0 bases and J by 9 bases. The germline V gene encodes CDR1 SGHAT and CDR2 FQNNGV. The CDR3 length is 13 residues. Comment on this clonotype: Its target is unknown.

TCRdb redid the calling of the RACE reads with MiXCR, one entry per CDR3 protein. The sample lists more than 65,000 distinct CDR3 sequences; 25% to 40% were seen once. This chain links TRBV11-2 with TRBJ2-3, with TRBD2 matching over 9 bases. This sample comprised whole blood, obtained in connection with sensitization to the hapten diphenylcyclopropenone (DPC). This sequence was found in a man between 35 and 55 years old with alopecia areata. Some clones in this sample may be carry-over from other donors' samples. Here the CDR3 DNA reads TGTGCCAGCAGCTTAGAGCGGGGGGGCACGCAGTATTTT. It specifies CASSLERGGTQYF.